The 15 T cell receptor beta chains in this list originate from one sample, sequenced in a study of blood T cells in healthy people across ages. Then a second PCR, running about 6 to 12 cycles, was carried out with a sample-barcoded 5' primer and a J-beta primer mix. TCRdb used MiXCR to reprocess the 5' RACE reads, holding one entry per CDR3 protein. There are around 800,000 distinct CDR3 sequences in the sample; around 45% occur only once, and about a sixth lies in the top ten. The sequenced sample consisted of blood. These receptors were collected from a man aged 80 or over in good health.

The sample holds a few counts of this clonotype. The rearrangement uses TRBV28 and TRBJ1-1; no clear D. There are 12 residues in the CDR3. CDR1 MDHEN and CDR2 SYDVKM come from the germline V gene. The ends were cut back, 5 bases at V and 1 base at J, with 5 bases in the middle. CDR3 bases: TGTGCCAGCAGTCTCCAGAACACTGAAGCTTTCTTT. Its protein is CASSLQNTEAFF.

V is TRBV27 and J is TRBJ1-4; no definite D call. Trimming cost V 5 bases and J 0 bases, with 13 bases left between them. Per the germline V gene, CDR1 is MNHEY and CDR2 is SMNVEV (reference sequence). CDR3 length: 16 amino acids. CDR3: CASSAGPIATNEKLFF. CDR3 in DNA: TGTGCCAGCAGTGCTGGGCCCATAGCAACTAATGAAAAACTGTTTTTT.

This clonotype was detected many times. The V gene is TRBV18, the J gene TRBJ2-7; perhaps TRBD1 as D (6 bases). Germline V gene lookup returns CDR1 KGHSH and CDR2 LQKENI. Trimming shortened V by 8 bases and J by 0 bases, and 14 bases separated the two germline ends. This CDR3 is 14 amino acids long. The CDR3 bases are TGTGCCAGCAGCTTAGGACAGAGCTCCTACGAGCAGTACTTC. Translated: CASSLGQSSYEQYF.

The chain recombines TRBV5-1 with TRBJ1-2, with D hard to call. Germline V CDR1 and CDR2: SGHRS, YFSETQ. V shed 1 base and J shed 3 bases, with 13 bases lying between them. CDR3 length: 15 residues. The CDR3 region has the DNA TGCGCCAGCAGCTTGACCGGGAACAAGTACTATGGCTACACCTTC. This sequence encodes CASSLTGNKYYGYTF.

The chain has TRBV7-2 and TRBJ2-5; 8 bases map to TRBD1. The J call may be mistaken, given a closer DNA end match to TRBJ2-7. The length of the CDR3 is 15 residues. The germline gives CDR1 SGHTA, CDR2 FQGNSA. The DNA of the CDR3 is TGTGCCAGCAGCTTAGAAGGACAGGGCCCTCGCGAGCAGTACTTC. Its protein is CASSLEGQGPREQYF.

This clonotype was observed many times. The chain joins TRBV28 to TRBJ2-1; 7 bases are shared with TRBD2. The CDR3 consists of 13 residues. Per the germline V gene, CDR1 is MDHEN and CDR2 is SYDVKM. After removal of 8 bases from V and 5 bases from J, the junction contained 6 bases not matched to a gene. CDR3 loop: CASGKLADNEQFF. The CDR3 DNA reads as TGTGCCAGCGGTAAGCTAGCGGACAATGAGCAGTTCTTC.

This chain connects TRBV4-2 to TRBJ2-3; no firm D call. CDR3 length: 12 amino acids. V was cut by 10 bases and J by 2 bases, with 10 bases left in between. Germline V gene lookup returns CDR1 LGHNA and CDR2 YNFKEQ. The CDR3 DNA follows: TGTGCCACCGGGTCCTACACAGATACGCAGTATTTT. Translated: CATGSYTDTQYF.

The chain links TRBV11-3 to TRBJ2-5; 7 bases are shared with TRBD1. The germline CDR1 and CDR2 sequences are SGHNT and YENEEA. The CDR3 totals 17 residues. The junction had 23 bases not matched to a gene; V was cut back by 5 bases and J by 11 bases. CDR3 in DNA: TGTGCCAGCAGCGCAGCCACAGGGGTGGGGGTATACAATGAGCAGTACTTC. Amino acids: CASSAATGVGVYNEQYF.

On this clonotype itself: Just one base apart from a much larger clone, this may be a read error. The CDR3 reads CATGTGTYVQYF. Written as DNA, the CDR3 is TGTGCCACCGGGACAGGGACCTACGTGCAGTACTTC. The chain couples TRBV6-6 to TRBJ2-4; 9 positions match TRBD1. Germline loops: CDR1 MNHNY, CDR2 SVGAGI (reference sequence). The CDR3 covers 12 residues. V shed 10 bases, J shed 13 bases, and the junction held 11 bases outside the gene matches.

A word on this clonotype: Being one base from a much bigger clone, this may be a read error. The V gene is TRBV15, the J gene TRBJ2-7; D unclear. Gene TRBJ2-5 matches the end of the DNA better, so the J call may be wrong. The CDR3 is 14 residues long. The germline CDR1 and CDR2 sequences are LNHNV and YYDKDF (reference sequence). Here the CDR3 reads CATSTPTRSETQYF. CDR3 nucleotide sequence: TGTGCCACCAGCACCCCTACAAGGTCTGAGACCCAGTACTTC.

This clonotype has only a few counts. V gene TRBV20-1 combines with J gene TRBJ2-5; 7 bases match TRBD2. The V and J ends lost 5 bases and 5 bases, in that order; junction bases with no gene match: 14. The CDR3 has 15 amino acids. Germline loops: CDR1 DFQATT, CDR2 SNEGSKA (reference sequence). CDR3 DNA: TGCAGTGCTCCACTCCGGGGAGGGCTTGGGGAGACCCAGTACTTC. Its translation is CSAPLRGGLGETQYF.

A note on this clonotype: An end of the junction differs from the germline gene, which may be a read error. The V call is TRBV7-7, the J call TRBJ2-5, with 12 bases aligning to TRBD2. This CDR3 contains 17 residues. Germline V gene sequence: CDR1 SSHAT, CDR2 FNYEAQ (reference sequence). The CDR3 region is CASSYRSGLAGLETQYF. The DNA of the CDR3 is TGTGCTAGCAGTTACCGATCCGGACTAGCGGGGTTAGAGACCCAGTACTTC.

To note about this clonotype: A much more abundant neighbour one base away suggests this may be a read error. This chain connects TRBV11-2 to TRBJ2-7, with unresolved D. V gave up 11 bases and J gave up 3 bases, with 17 bases separating them. The CDR3 is 13 amino acids. Germline V gene sequence: CDR1 SGHAT, CDR2 FQNNGV. The CDR3 spells CAAQESQYYEQYF. The CDR3 DNA reads TGTGCCGCCCAGGAATCTCAGTACTACGAGCAGTACTTC.

About this clonotype itself: This CDR3 fails to terminate in the conserved phenylalanine or tryptophan, so it likely reflects a read error. This rearrangement joins TRBV6-2 or TRBV6-3 to TRBJ2-1; possibly TRBD1 or TRBD2 for D (5 bases each). The CDR3 spans 13 residues. The V end was cut by 11 bases, the J end by 7 bases, with 18 bases between. Germline loops: CDR1 MNHEY, CDR2 SVGEGT. CDR3 loop: CAGGRSGANEQFL. The DNA for the CDR3 is TGTGCCGGCGGGCGTAGTGGGGCGAATGAGCAGTTCCTC.

This chain joins TRBV7-8 and TRBJ2-7, with D perhaps TRBD2 (5 bases). CDR1 and CDR2 (germline): SGHVS, FQNEAQ. CDR3 length equals 16 residues. The germline V and J ends were trimmed by 4 bases and 0 bases, with 16 bases remaining between them. In DNA, the CDR3 is TGTGCCAGCAGCTCGACCTTGAGGGCCTACTCCTACGAGCAGTACTTC. This translates into CASSSTLRAYSYEQYF.